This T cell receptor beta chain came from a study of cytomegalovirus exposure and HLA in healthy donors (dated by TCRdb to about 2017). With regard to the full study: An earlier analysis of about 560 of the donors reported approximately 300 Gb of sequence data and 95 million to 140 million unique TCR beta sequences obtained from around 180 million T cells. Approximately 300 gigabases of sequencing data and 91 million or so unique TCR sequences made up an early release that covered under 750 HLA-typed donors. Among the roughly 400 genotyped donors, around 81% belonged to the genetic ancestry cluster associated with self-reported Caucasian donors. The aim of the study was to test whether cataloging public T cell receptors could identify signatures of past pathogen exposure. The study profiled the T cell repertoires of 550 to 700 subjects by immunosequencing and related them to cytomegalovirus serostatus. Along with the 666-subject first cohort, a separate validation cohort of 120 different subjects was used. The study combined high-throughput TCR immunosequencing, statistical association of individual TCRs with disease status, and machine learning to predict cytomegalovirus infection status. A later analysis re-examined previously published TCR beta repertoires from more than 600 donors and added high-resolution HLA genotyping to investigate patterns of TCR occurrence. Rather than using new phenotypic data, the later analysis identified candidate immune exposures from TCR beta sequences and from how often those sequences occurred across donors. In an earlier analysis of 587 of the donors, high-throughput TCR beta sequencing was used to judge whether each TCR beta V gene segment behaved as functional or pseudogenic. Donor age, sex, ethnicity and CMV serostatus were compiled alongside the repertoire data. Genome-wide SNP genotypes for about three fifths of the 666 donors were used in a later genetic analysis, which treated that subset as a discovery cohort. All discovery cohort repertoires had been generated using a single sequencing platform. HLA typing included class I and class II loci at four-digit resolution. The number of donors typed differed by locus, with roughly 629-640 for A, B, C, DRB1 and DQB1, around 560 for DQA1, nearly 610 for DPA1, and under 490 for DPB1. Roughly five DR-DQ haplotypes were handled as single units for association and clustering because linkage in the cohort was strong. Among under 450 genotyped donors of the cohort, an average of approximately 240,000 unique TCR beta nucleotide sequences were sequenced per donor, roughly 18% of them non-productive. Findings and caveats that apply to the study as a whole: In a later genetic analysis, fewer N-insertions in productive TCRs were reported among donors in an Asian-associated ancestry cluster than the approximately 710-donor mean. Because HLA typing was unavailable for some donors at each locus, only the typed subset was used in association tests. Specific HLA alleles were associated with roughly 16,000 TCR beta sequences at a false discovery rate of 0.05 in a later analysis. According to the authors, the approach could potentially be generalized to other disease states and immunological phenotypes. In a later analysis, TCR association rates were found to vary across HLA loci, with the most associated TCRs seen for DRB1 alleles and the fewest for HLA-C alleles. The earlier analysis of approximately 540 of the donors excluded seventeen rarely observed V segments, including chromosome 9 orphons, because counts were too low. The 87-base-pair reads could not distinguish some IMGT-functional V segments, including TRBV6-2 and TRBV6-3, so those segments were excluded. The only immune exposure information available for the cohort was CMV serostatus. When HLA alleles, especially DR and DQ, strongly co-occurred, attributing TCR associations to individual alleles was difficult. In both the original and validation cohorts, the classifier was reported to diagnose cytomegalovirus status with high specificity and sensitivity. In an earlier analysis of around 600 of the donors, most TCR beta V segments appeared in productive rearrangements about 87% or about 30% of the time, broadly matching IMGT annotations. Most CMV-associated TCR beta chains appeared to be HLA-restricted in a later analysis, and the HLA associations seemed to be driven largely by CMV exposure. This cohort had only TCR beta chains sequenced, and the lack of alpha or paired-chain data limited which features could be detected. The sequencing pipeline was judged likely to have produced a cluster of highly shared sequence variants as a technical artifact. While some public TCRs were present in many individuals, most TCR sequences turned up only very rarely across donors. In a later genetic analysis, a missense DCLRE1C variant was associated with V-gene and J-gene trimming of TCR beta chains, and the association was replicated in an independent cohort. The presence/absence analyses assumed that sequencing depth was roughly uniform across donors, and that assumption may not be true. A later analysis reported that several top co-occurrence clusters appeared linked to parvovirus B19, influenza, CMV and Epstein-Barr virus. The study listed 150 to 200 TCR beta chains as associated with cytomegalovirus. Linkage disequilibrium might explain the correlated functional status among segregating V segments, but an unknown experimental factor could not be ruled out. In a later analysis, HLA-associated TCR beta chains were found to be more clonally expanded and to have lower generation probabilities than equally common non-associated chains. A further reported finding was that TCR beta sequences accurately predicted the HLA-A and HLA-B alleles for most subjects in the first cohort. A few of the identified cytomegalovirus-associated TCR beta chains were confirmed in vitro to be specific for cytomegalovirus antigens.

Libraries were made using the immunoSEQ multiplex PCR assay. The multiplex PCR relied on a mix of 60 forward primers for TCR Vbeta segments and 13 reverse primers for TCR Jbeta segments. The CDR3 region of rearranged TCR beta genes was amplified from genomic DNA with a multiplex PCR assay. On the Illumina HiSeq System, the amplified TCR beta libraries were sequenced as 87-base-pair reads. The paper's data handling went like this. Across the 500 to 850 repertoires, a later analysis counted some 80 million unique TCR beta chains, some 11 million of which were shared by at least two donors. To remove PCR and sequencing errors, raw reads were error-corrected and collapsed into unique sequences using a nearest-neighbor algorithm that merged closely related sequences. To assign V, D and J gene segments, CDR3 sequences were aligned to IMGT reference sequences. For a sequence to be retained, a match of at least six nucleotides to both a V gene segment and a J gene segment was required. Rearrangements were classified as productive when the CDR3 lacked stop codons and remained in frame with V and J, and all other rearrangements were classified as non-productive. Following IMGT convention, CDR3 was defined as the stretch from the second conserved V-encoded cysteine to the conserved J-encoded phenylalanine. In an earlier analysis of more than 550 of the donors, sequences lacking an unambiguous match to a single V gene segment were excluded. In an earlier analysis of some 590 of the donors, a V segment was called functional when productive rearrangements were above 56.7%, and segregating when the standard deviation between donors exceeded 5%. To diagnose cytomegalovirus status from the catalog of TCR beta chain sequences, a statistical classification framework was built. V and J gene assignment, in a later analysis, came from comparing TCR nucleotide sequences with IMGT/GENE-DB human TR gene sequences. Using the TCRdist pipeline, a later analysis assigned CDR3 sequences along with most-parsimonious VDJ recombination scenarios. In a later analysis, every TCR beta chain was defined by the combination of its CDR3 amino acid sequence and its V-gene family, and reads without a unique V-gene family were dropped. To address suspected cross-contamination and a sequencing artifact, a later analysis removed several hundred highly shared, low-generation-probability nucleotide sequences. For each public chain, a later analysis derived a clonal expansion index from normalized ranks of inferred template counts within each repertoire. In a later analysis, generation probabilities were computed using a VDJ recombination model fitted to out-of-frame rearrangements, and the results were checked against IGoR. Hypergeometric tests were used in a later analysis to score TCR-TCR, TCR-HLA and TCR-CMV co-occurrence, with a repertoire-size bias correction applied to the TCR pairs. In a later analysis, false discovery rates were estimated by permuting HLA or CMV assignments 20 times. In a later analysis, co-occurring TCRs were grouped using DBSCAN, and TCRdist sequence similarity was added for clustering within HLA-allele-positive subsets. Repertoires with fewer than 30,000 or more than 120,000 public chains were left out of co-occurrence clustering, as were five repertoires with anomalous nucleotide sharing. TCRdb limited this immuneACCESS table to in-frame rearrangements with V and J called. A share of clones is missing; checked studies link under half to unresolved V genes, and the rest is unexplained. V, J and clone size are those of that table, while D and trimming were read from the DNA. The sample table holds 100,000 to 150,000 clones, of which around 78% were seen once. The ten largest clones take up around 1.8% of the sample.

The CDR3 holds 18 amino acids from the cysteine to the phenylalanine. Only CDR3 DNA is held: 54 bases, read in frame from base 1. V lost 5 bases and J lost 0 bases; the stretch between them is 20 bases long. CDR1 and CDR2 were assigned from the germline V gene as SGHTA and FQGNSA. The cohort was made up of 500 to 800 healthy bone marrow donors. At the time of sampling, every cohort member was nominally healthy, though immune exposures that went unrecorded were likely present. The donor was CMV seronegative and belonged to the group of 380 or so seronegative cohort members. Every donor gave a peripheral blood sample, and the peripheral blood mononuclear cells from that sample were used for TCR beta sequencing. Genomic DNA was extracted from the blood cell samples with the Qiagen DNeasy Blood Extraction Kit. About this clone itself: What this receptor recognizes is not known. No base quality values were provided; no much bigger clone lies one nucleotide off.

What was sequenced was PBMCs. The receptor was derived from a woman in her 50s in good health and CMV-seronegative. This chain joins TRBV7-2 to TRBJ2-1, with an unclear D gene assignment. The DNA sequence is TGTGCCAGCAGCCAGAAGAGTAGGAGAGTGAGCTCCTACAATGAGCAGTTCTTC. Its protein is CASSQKSRRVSSYNEQFF.